This T cell receptor (beta chain) was recorded in a study of blood T cells in healthy people across ages. For the second PCR, which ran for about 6 to 12 cycles, a sample-barcoded 5' primer and a J-beta primer mix were used. TCRdb itself ran the 5' RACE reads through MiXCR, one entry per CDR3 protein. The sample has around 1,700,000 distinct CDR3 sequences, 25% to 30% seen once. General observations from the study: Investigators viewed diversity estimates from one million T cells as underestimates, the study reported.

This clonotype was counted a few times. What it binds is not known. Isolated per sample were at least 6 million PBMCs. This TCR was recovered from a woman under 40 in good health. The sequencing input was blood.

CDR3 in DNA: TGTGCCAGCAGCACCGGGGTGGTTCATCAGCCCCAGCATTTT. Its protein product is CASSTGVVHQPQHF. The chain carries TRBV5-5 and TRBJ1-5; D remains unclear. CDR1 and CDR2 (germline): SGHKS, YYEKEE (reference sequence). With 4 bases removed from V and 5 bases from J, the gap between germline ends came to 13 bases. This CDR3 is built from 14 residues.